The 14 T cell receptor beta chains presented below share a single source sample, sequenced in a study of somatic mutations in cytotoxic T cells in rheumatoid arthritis. Produced via immunoSEQ multiplex PCR; TCRdb's table is partial and in-frame only. Here the sample spans just over 30,000 clones, approximately 78% being singletons. Material: CD8+ T cells sorted from blood. The receptors were gathered from an adult with rheumatoid arthritis.

The gene calls are TRBV10-3 and TRBJ1-1, with D uncertain. V was clipped by 3 bases and J by 0 bases, with 8 bases between them. The CDR3 runs to 14 residues. Germline assignment: CDR1 ENHRY and CDR2 SYGVKD. The CDR3 sequence: CAISEGGMNTEAFF. DNA of the CDR3: TGTGCCATCAGTGAAGGTGGGATGAACACTGAAGCTTTCTTT.

The chain recombines TRBV10-3 with TRBJ2-1, with D unresolved. CDR3 length equals 12 residues. Trimming took 6 bases from V and 10 from J, leaving 13 bases between them. In germline, CDR1 is ENHRY, CDR2 SYGVKD. The CDR3 protein is CAIREAGLEQFF. CDR3 nucleotides: TGTGCCATCAGGGAAGCCGGGTTAGAGCAGTTCTTC.

In its sample, this clone ranks as medium-sized. The chain uses TRBV7-8 and TRBJ2-1; D remains unclear. Between the trimmed V and J ends, which lost 5 bases and 4 bases, there was a span of 6 bases. CDR3 size: 12 residues. Germline assignment: CDR1 SGHVS and CDR2 FQNEAQ. The CDR3 here is CASSAGYNEQFF. CDR3 DNA sequence: TGTGCCAGCAGCGCCGGATACAATGAGCAGTTCTTC.

The chain recombines TRBV6-4 with TRBJ2-7, with TRBD2 matching over 13 bases. V lost 4 bases to trimming and J lost 4 bases; unmatched junction nucleotides: 13. Germline CDR1 is MRHNA and CDR2 is SNTAGT. The CDR3 extends over 18 amino acids. CDR3 region: CASSVVRLAGGWRYEQYF. As DNA, the CDR3 is TGTGCCAGCAGTGTAGTACGACTAGCGGGAGGATGGAGGTACGAGCAGTACTTC.

This chain joins TRBV4-1 and TRBJ2-7; 7 bases align to TRBD2. V was pared by 1 base and J by 1 base, with 10 bases of the junction left unmatched. Germline V gene sequence: CDR1 MGHRA, CDR2 YSYEKL. This CDR3 has 17 residues. As DNA, the CDR3 is TGCGCCAGCAGCCAAGTTGGGCCAGCGGGATCTTCCTACGAGCAGTACTTC. It translates to CASSQVGPAGSSYEQYF.

The chain joins TRBV7-6 to TRBJ2-7, with D possibly being TRBD2 (6 bases). CDR1 and CDR2 (germline): SGHVS, FNYEAQ. The CDR3 is made up of 16 amino acids. V was clipped by 1 base and J by 5 bases, with 18 bases between them. The CDR3 here is CASSLGVAGNRNEQYF. CDR3 nucleotides: TGTGCCAGCAGCTTAGGGGTTGCGGGAAATCGGAACGAGCAGTACTTC.

This chain connects TRBV9 to TRBJ2-6; D ambiguous. Trimming pared 0 bases from V and 1 base from J, leaving 2 bases between. The germline gives CDR1 SGDLS, CDR2 YYNGEE. The CDR3 is 14 amino acids. The CDR3 here is CASSVESGANVLTF. CDR3 coding DNA: TGTGCCAGCAGCGTAGAGTCTGGGGCCAACGTCCTGACTTTC.

In this sample, this clone turned up once. V is TRBV15 and J is TRBJ1-1; D call uncertain. V dropped 10 bases and J dropped 4 bases, with 16 bases sitting between them. This CDR3 spans 13 amino acids. Germline CDR1 reads LNHNV; CDR2 reads YYDKDF (reference sequence). The CDR3 spells CAISTGGSTEAFF. CDR3 DNA sequence: TGTGCCATCTCGACGGGAGGGAGCACTGAAGCTTTCTTT.

CDR3 bases: TGTGCCAGCATATGGGGAGGTTTGGCCCAAGAGACCCAGTACTTC. Protein product: CASIWGGLAQETQYF. This chain joins TRBV7-8 and TRBJ2-5; possible D gene TRBD2, 6 bases. CDR1 is SGHVS and CDR2 is FQNEAQ in the germline V gene. V was trimmed by 7 bases and J by 1 base, leaving 16 bases between them. This CDR3 region has 15 residues. Together with reference TRBV7-8 and TRBJ2-5, the CDR3 gives the full variable domain: GAGVSQSPRYKVAKRGQDVALRCDPISGHVSLFWYQQALGQGPEFLTYFQNEAQLDKSGLPSDRFFAERPEGSVSTLKIQRTQQEDSAVYLCASIWGGLAQETQYFGPGTRLLVL.

This rearrangement joins TRBV19 to TRBJ1-1; D remains ambiguous. Trimming took 3 bases from V and 1 from J, leaving 9 bases between them. Per germline, CDR1 LNHDA and CDR2 SQIVND (reference sequence). The CDR3 is 14 amino acids. The CDR3 DNA reads TGTGCCAGTAGTATGCGGGGAGGGAACACTGAAGCTTTCTTT. Amino acids: CASSMRGGNTEAFF.

V usage is TRBV28 and J usage is TRBJ2-3, with D perhaps TRBD2 (5 bases). Germline V gene data show CDR1 as MDHEN and CDR2 as SYDVKM. The CDR3 has 16 amino acids. V lost 2 bases, J lost 1 base, and 13 bases lay in between. In DNA, the CDR3 is TGTGCCAGCAGTTTAATCTTACGGGGTCGCACAGATACGCAGTATTTT. This codes for CASSLILRGRTDTQYF. Complete variable domain (other parts from reference TRBV28 and TRBJ2-3): DVKVTQSSRYLVKRTGEKVFLECVQDMDHENMFWYRQDPGLGLRLIYFSYDVKMKEKGDIPEGYSVSREKKERFSLILESASTNQTSMYLCASSLILRGRTDTQYFGPGTRLTVL.

This chain connects TRBV28 to TRBJ2-7; maybe TRBD2 (6 bases). The germline V gene has CDR1 MDHEN and CDR2 SYDVKM. V gave up 8 bases and J gave up 6 bases, with 11 bases separating them. This CDR3 has 11 residues. DNA of the CDR3: TGTGCCAGCGGACGGGGAGGCGAGCAGTACTTC. This gives the protein CASGRGGEQYF. Drawing the rest from reference TRBV28 and TRBJ2-7, the complete variable domain is DVKVTQSSRYLVKRTGEKVFLECVQDMDHENMFWYRQDPGLGLRLIYFSYDVKMKEKGDIPEGYSVSREKKERFSLILESASTNQTSMYLCASGRGGEQYFGPGTRLTVT.

V and J are TRBV4-1 and TRBJ2-1; TRBD2 matches 9 bases. This CDR3 spans 16 amino acids. V gave up 2 bases and J gave up 5 bases; unmatched junction bases: 7. Germline V gene data show CDR1 as MGHRA and CDR2 as YSYEKL. The CDR3 reads CASSQLLAGLDNEQFF. CDR3 nucleotides: TGCGCCAGCAGCCAACTCCTAGCGGGACTCGACAATGAGCAGTTCTTC.

This clone came up once. The chain employs TRBV7-2 and TRBJ2-5, with 7 bases aligning to TRBD2. The germline V gene encodes CDR1 SGHTA and CDR2 FQGNSA. J was trimmed by 1 base and V by 4 bases; bases with no gene match: 3. The CDR3 is 14 residues long. The CDR3 reads CASSWRGTQETQYF. The DNA of the CDR3 is TGTGCCAGCAGCTGGCGGGGGACCCAAGAGACCCAGTACTTC.